This T cell receptor beta chain was obtained from a study of T cells in localized non-small cell lung cancer. This CDR3 has 12 residues. Trimming took 8 bases from V and 3 from J, leaving 9 bases between them. The germline V gene has CDR1 MDHEN and CDR2 SYDVKM. Libraries were prepared by immunoSEQ multiplex PCR; TCRdb keeps only in-frame clonotypes and omits some of them. The sample has 30,000 to 40,000 clones, roughly 86% seen once; the top ten hold approximately 6.6%. The study, taken as a whole, reports: Compared with tumor, uninvolved adjacent lung displayed greater T cell clonality, ranking highest overall. Among the top 100 tumor clones, a median roughly 57 appeared in adjacent lung. Only one tumor region was sequenced, so heterogeneity remains possible.

With respect to this clone: Its antigen is still unknown.

The input for sequencing was peripheral blood, taken before any cancer treatment. J is TRBJ2-3 and V is TRBV28; D unclear. The sequence derives from a man aged 35 to 69 with stage I lung adenocarcinoma. CDR3 sequence: CASEALTDTQYF. CDR3 sequence (DNA): TGTGCCAGCGAGGCCCTGACAGATACGCAGTATTTT.